Sequencing of this TCR beta chain was carried out in a study of OX40 agonist ivuxolimab in advanced cancers. On the study more broadly: At doses from 0.01 to 10 mg/kg, patients were given intravenous ivuxolimab every 2 weeks. General study findings and limits: At doses 0.1 to 3.0 mg/kg, CD4+ and CD8+ clones expanded.

As for this clone: Its specificity is unknown.

V lost 4 bases and J lost 4; bases outside the gene matches: 11. The CDR3 consists of 16 residues. The V gene's germline CDR1 is SGHRS and CDR2 YFSETQ. This table comes from immunoSEQ multiplex PCR, and its TCRdb copy is limited to in-frame clones, with some not included. The sample lists 65,000 to 80,000 clones, roughly 90% seen once, with roughly 0.69% in the top ten. The TCR was taken from an adult with an advanced solid tumor such as melanoma, head and neck, liver or kidney cancer. This chain joins TRBV5-1 and TRBJ2-1, with 7 bases aligning to TRBD2. Here the sequenced sample was CD4+ or CD8+ T cells sorted from blood, taken in a trial of the OX40 agonist ivuxolimab. In DNA form, the CDR3 reads TGCGCCAGCAGCCCCGGGGTGTGGGGGGGATACAATGAGCAGTTCTTC. Its translation is CASSPGVWGGYNEQFF. Variable domain in full (rest from reference TRBV5-1 and TRBJ2-1): KAGVTQTPRYLIKTRGQQVTLSCSPISGHRSVSWYQQTPGQGLQFLFEYFSETQRNKGNFPGRFSGRQFSNSRSEMNVSTLELGDSALYLCASSPGVWGGYNEQFFGPGTRLTVL.